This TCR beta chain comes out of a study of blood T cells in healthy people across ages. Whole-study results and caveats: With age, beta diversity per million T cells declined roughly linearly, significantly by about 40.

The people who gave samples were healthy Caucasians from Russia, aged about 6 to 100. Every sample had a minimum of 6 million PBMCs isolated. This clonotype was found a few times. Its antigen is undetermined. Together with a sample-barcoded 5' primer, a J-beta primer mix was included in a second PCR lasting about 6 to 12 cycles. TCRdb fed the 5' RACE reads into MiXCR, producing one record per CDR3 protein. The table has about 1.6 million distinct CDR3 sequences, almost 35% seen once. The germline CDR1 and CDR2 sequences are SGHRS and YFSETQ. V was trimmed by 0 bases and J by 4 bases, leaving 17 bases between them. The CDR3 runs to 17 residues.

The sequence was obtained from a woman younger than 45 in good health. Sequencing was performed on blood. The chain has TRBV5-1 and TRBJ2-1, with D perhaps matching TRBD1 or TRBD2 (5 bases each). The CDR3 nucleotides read TGCGCCAGCAGCTTGGGGGACGGACTTTCCCCTTACAATGAGCAGTTCTTC. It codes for CASSLGDGLSPYNEQFF.